The T cell receptor (beta chain) under discussion was sequenced for a study of Graves' ophthalmopathy and Graves' hyperthyroidism. Scientists amplified the TCR beta CDR3 regions from RNA transcripts. Amplification began with first-round RT-PCR using HTBI primers, then second-round multiplex PCR was performed. TCRdb reprocessed the multiplex PCR reads with MiXCR, giving one entry per CDR3 protein. The sample consists of fewer than 650,000 distinct CDR3 sequences, approximately 22% of them appearing once. Trimming removed 7 bases from V and 4 bases from J; junction bases left unmatched: 4. Germline CDR1 is MNHNS and CDR2 is SASEGT. The CDR3 is 13 residues long.

Sample: peripheral blood. This receptor was taken from a woman aged 18-29 years with stable Graves' hyperthyroidism. Some clones in this sample may be carry-over from other donors' samples. The chain uses TRBV6-1 and TRBJ1-1; 9 bases line up with TRBD1. CDR3 amino acids: CASNRQGGTEAFF. The CDR3 nucleotides read TGTGCCAGCAACAGACAGGGGGGCACTGAAGCTTTCTTT.